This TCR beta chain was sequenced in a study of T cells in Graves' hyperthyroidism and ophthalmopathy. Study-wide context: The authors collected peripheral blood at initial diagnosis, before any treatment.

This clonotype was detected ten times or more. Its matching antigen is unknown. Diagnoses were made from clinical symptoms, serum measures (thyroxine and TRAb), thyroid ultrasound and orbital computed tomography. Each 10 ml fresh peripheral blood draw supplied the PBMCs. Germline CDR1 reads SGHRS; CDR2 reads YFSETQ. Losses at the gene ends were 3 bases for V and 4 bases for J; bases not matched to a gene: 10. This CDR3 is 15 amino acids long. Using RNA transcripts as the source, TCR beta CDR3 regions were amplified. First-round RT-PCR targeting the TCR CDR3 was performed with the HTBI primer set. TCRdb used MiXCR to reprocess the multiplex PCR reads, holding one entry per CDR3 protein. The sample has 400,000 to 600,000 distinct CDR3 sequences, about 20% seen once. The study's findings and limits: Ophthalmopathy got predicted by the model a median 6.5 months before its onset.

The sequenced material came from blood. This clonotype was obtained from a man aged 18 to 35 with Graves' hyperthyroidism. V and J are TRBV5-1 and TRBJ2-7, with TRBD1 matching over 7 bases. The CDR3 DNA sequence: TGCGCCAGCAGCTCCTACAGGGGACAGCGATACGAGCAGTACTTC. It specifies CASSSYRGQRYEQYF.